One sample yielded the 22 T cell receptor beta chains listed below, sequenced in a study of metastatic and nonmetastatic thyroid tumors. TCRdb reprocessed the PCR reads using MiXCR. The profile shows tens of thousands of clones, about 29% of them singletons. Every patient was untreated before thyroid surgery. Sequenced sample: blood. The source of these receptors is a male donor with papillary thyroid cancer or a benign thyroid nodule (not recorded which). Some clones in this sample may be carry-over from other donors' samples.

This clone was counted many times. J is TRBJ2-5 and V is TRBV27; the D call may be TRBD1 or TRBD2 (5 bases each). Germline values: CDR1 MNHEY, CDR2 SMNVEV (reference sequence). Trimming took off 5 bases at V and 7 bases at J, with 23 bases between the two ends. This CDR3 comprises 16 residues. The CDR3 nucleotides read TGTGCCAGCAGTCCGGGGACCCCGGACGGGTTTGTGACCCAGTACTTC. Protein product: CASSPGTPDGFVTQYF.

The gene calls are TRBV11-2 and TRBJ2-2; 10 nucleotides align to TRBD2. CDR3 length: 19 residues. Germline CDR1 is SGHAT and CDR2 is FQNNGV. With V trimmed by 3 bases and J by 1 base, 11 bases remained unmatched. The DNA of the CDR3 is TGTGCCAGCAGCTTGGATCTAGCGGGGGTCGATAGGAACACCGGGGAGCTGTTTTTT. It is translated as CASSLDLAGVDRNTGELFF.

This clone came up many times. The chain combines TRBV7-9 with TRBJ1-3, with unresolved D. The CDR3 contains 14 residues. CDR1 and CDR2 from the germline V gene are SEHNR and FQNEAQ (reference sequence). Between the trimmed V and J ends, which lost 3 bases and 3 bases, there was a span of 9 bases. This CDR3 is CASSFNRNGNTIYF. The CDR3, as DNA: TGTGCCAGCAGCTTTAATAGGAATGGAAACACCATATATTTT.

This clone is medium-sized in the sample. V and J are TRBV20-1 and TRBJ2-7, with D maybe TRBD2 (6 bases). Germline CDR1 reads DFQATT; CDR2 reads SNEGSKA (reference sequence). V was cut by 5 bases and J by 3 bases, with 23 bases left in between. The CDR3 has 16 amino acids. The CDR3 region has the DNA TGCAGTGCTTTTAGCGGCCAGGGTAACCAGGGCTACGAGCAGTACTTC. This gives the protein CSAFSGQGNQGYEQYF.

The chain is built from TRBV3-1 and TRBJ1-2; a possible D gene is TRBD1 (6 bases). Trimming shortened V by 3 bases and J by 0 bases, and 11 bases separated the two germline ends. Per germline, CDR1 LGHDT and CDR2 YNNKEL (reference sequence). This CDR3 has 15 residues. The CDR3 sequence: CASSHRQAANYGYTF. The CDR3 DNA follows: TGTGCCAGCAGCCACCGACAGGCAGCTAACTATGGCTACACCTTC.

This clone was recorded only once. V is TRBV20-1 and J is TRBJ2-1; D is ambiguous. Germline assignment: CDR1 DFQATT and CDR2 SNEGSKA (reference sequence). Trimming removed 3 bases from V and 2 bases from J, with 11 bases in between. The CDR3 covers 14 residues. For the CDR3, the DNA is TGCAGTGCTAGGTACGGGTCTACCTACAATGAGCAGTTCTTC. Protein sequence: CSARYGSTYNEQFF.

Relative to its sample, this clone is medium-sized. The CDR3 spells CASSSPAMAGNTIYF. CDR3 coding DNA: TGTGCCAGCAGTTCCCCCGCGATGGCTGGAAACACCATATATTTT. The chain couples TRBV28 to TRBJ1-3, with D uncertain. Deletions cut 4 bases from V and 2 bases from J, with 12 bases between. Germline V gene lookup returns CDR1 MDHEN and CDR2 SYDVKM. CDR3 length equals 15 residues.

This clone was recorded a few times. The J gene is TRBJ2-3, the V gene TRBV25-1; D may be TRBD1 (5 bases). CDR3 length equals 12 residues. The V gene's germline CDR1 is MGHDK and CDR2 SYGVNS. The ends were cut back, 6 bases at V and 2 bases at J, with 6 bases in the middle. CDR3 sequence (DNA): TGTGCCAGCAGGGACATCACAGATACGCAGTATTTT. The encoded protein is CASRDITDTQYF. The full variable domain, completed using reference TRBV25-1 and TRBJ2-3, is EADIYQTPRYLVIGTGKKITLECSQTMGHDKMYWYQQDPGMELHLIHYSYGVNSTEKGDLSSESTVSRIRTEHFPLTLESARPSHTSQYLCASRDITDTQYFGPGTRLTVL.

There are a few counts of this clone. The chain employs TRBV6-5 and TRBJ2-3; no clear D. V was shortened by 4 bases and J by 2 bases, with 19 bases between the two germline ends. Germline CDR1 is MNHEY and CDR2 is SVGAGI. This CDR3 contains 17 residues. The CDR3 nucleotides read TGTGCCAGCAGTTCCACCCCTTTTCGGGTGGACACAGATACGCAGTATTTT. It yields the protein CASSSTPFRVDTDTQYF.

This clone was counted at least ten times. The rearrangement uses TRBV2 and TRBJ2-1, with D uncertain. CDR3 size: 12 residues. Germline assignment: CDR1 SNHLY and CDR2 FYNNEI. Trimming stripped 8 bases from V and 5 bases from J, with 10 bases between. CDR3 loop: CASQPTNNEQFF. The CDR3 bases are TGTGCCAGCCAACCTACGAACAATGAGCAGTTCTTC.

The chain links TRBV4-1 to TRBJ1-5; TRBD1 is a possible D gene (6 bases). The ends were cut back, 4 bases at V and 3 bases at J, with 13 bases in the middle. CDR3 size: 15 residues. CDR1 is MGHRA, CDR2 YSYEKL, per germline. This CDR3 reads CASSRSTGDNQPQHF. The CDR3 DNA reads TGCGCCAGCAGCCGGTCGACAGGAGACAATCAGCCCCAGCATTTT.

Points on this clone: A much larger clone is a single base away; this may be a read error. The chain employs TRBV28 and TRBJ2-3; D possibly corresponds to TRBD2 (5 bases). The length of the CDR3 is 15 residues. From germline, CDR1 is MDHEN and CDR2 SYDVKM. The DNA of the CDR3 is TGTGCCAGCACTTCAAGGAGGATGTCCACAGATACGCAGTACTTT. It codes for CASTSRRMSTDTQYF.

By sample fraction, this clone is medium-sized (0.01 to 0.1%). The chain combines TRBV6-4 with TRBJ1-5; the D is unclear. Deletions cut 4 bases from V and 4 bases from J, with 8 bases between. Germline V gene lookup returns CDR1 MRHNA and CDR2 SNTAGT. There are 13 residues in the CDR3. The CDR3 here is CASSAQENQPQHF. The DNA for the CDR3 is TGTGCCAGCAGTGCCCAGGAGAATCAGCCCCAGCATTTT.

This clone was picked up a small number of times. The genes are TRBV7-9 and TRBJ1-1; D not certain. This CDR3 is 13 amino acids long. CDR1 is SEHNR and CDR2 is FQNEAQ in the germline V gene (reference sequence). V lost 8 bases and J lost 1, with 11 bases in between. The chain's CDR3 is CASSVLGNTEAFF. The CDR3 nucleotides are TGTGCCAGCTCCGTTTTGGGGAACACTGAAGCTTTCTTT.

This clone was counted at least ten times. This sequence joins TRBV19 and TRBJ2-3; 10 bases are a match to TRBD1. This CDR3 is 19 amino acids long. V shed 4 bases and J 2 bases; nucleotides not matched to a gene: 15. CDR1 and CDR2 (germline): LNHDA, SQIVND (reference sequence). CDR3 residues: CASSTWTGGLIGDTDTQYF. DNA for the CDR3: TGTGCCAGTAGTACCTGGACAGGGGGTTTAATAGGGGACACAGATACGCAGTATTTT.

In its sample, this clone was seen many times. J is TRBJ2-7 and V is TRBV6-1, with a tentative D call TRBD2 (6 bases). V shed 5 bases and J shed 2 bases, with 13 bases lying between them. The germline CDR1 and CDR2 sequences are MNHNS and SASEGT. The CDR3 consists of 14 residues. CDR3 region: CASSPGLAAYEQYF. The DNA for the CDR3 is TGTGCCAGCAGTCCGGGACTTGCAGCCTACGAGCAGTACTTC.

This chain joins TRBV20-1 and TRBJ2-5; D is possibly TRBD1 (6 bases). The V end lost 4 bases, the J end lost 0 bases, and 9 bases lay between the germline ends. Germline V gene sequence: CDR1 DFQATT, CDR2 SNEGSKA (reference sequence). The CDR3 spans 13 residues. The CDR3 nucleotides read TGCAGTGCTATCGGACAGAACCAAGAGACCCAGTACTTC. Protein sequence: CSAIGQNQETQYF.

In this sample, this clone turned up many times. This sequence joins TRBV11-1 and TRBJ2-5, with D possibly being TRBD1 (6 bases). The V gene lost 5 bases and the J gene lost 8 bases, with 9 bases spanning the gap. The CDR3 covers 11 residues. Germline values: CDR1 SGHAT, CDR2 FQDESV (reference sequence). The CDR3 here is CASSLGGTQYF. CDR3 DNA: TGTGCCAGCAGCCTAGGGGGAACCCAGTACTTC.

This clone came up many times. This CDR3 reads CASCRDLITGELFF. The CDR3, as DNA: TGTGCCAGCTGCCGGGACCTCATCACCGGGGAGCTGTTTTTT. The V and J genes are TRBV11-3 and TRBJ2-2; D is possibly TRBD1 or TRBD2 (5 bases each). V shed 8 bases and J shed 4 bases, with 14 bases lying between them. The CDR3 runs 14 residues. CDR1 and CDR2 (germline): SGHNT, YENEEA. Using reference TRBV11-3 and TRBJ2-2 for the parts outside the CDR3, the full variable domain is EAGVVQSPRYKIIEKKQPVAFWCNPISGHNTLYWYLQNLGQGPELLIRYENEEAVDDSQLPKDRFSAERLKGVDSTLKIQPAELGDSAVYLCASCRDLITGELFFGEGSRLTVL.

By proportion, this clone is medium-sized. The V call is TRBV6-4, the J call TRBJ2-7; 7 bases match TRBD2. CDR1 is MRHNA, CDR2 SNTAGT, per germline. CDR3 length equals 15 residues. V was pared by 3 bases and J by 3 bases, with 8 bases of the junction left unmatched. The CDR3 is CASSESAGEGYEQYF. CDR3 in DNA: TGTGCCAGCAGTGAGTCGGCGGGAGAGGGCTACGAGCAGTACTTC.

The J gene is TRBJ1-2, the V gene TRBV29-1; perhaps TRBD1 as D (5 bases). The V gene lost 3 bases and the J gene lost 6 bases, with 5 bases spanning the gap. CDR3 length: 10 residues. Germline V lookup: CDR1 SQVTM, CDR2 ANQGSEA. In DNA, the CDR3 is TGCAGCGTTGACAGGGATGGCTACACCTTC. It specifies CSVDRDGYTF. Full variable domain (remainder filled in from reference TRBV29-1 and TRBJ1-2): SAVISQKPSRDICQRGTSLTIQCQVDSQVTMMFWYRQQPGQSLTLIATANQGSEATYESGFVIDKFPISRPNLTFSTLTVSNMSPEDSSIYLCSVDRDGYTFGSGTRLTVV.

This clone occurred many times. The chain combines TRBV28 with TRBJ1-1; maybe TRBD1 (6 bases). V was trimmed by 8 bases and J by 0 bases, leaving 16 bases between them. Germline loops: CDR1 MDHEN, CDR2 SYDVKM. The CDR3 covers 15 residues. CDR3 in amino acids: CASDLGGLMNTEAFF. The CDR3 DNA sequence: TGTGCCAGCGATCTCGGGGGGCTAATGAACACTGAAGCTTTCTTT.